The next 23 T cell receptor beta chains were all read from a single sample in a study of T-cell reconstitution after alpha-beta-depleted transplantation in children. Preparation of the TCRbeta library used unique molecular identifiers. TCRdb called the PCR reads again in MiXCR, with one record for every CDR3 protein. The sample consists of a few hundred thousand distinct CDR3 sequences, about a sixth of them appearing once. Sequencing was performed on PBMCs, mostly from graft donor cells, taken 360 days after TCRalphabeta/CD19-depleted stem cell transplant. These receptors were collected from a boy under two years old who had a stem cell transplant for Wiskott-Aldrich syndrome, so the T cells may come from the graft donor.

This chain links TRBV12-3 or TRBV12-4 with TRBJ1-2; D may be TRBD1 (5 bases). The V and J ends lost 6 bases and 10 bases respectively, with 15 bases between them. CDR3 size: 12 residues. CDR3 sequence reads: CASSKRGPAYTF. The CDR3 coding sequence is TGTGCCAGCAGCAAAAGGGGTCCTGCCTACACCTTC.

This clonotype was seen more than once but under ten times. V and J are TRBV6-2 or TRBV6-3 and TRBJ2-2; D unresolved. Germline CDR1 reads MNHEY; CDR2 reads SVGEGT. This CDR3 spans 12 amino acids. Trimming cost V 5 bases and J 8 bases, with 9 bases left between them. CDR3 sequence: CASSISWGELFF. The CDR3 coding sequence is TGTGCCAGCAGTATCTCCTGGGGGGAGCTGTTTTTT.

The rearrangement uses TRBV28 and TRBJ2-1, with a tentative D call TRBD1 (5 bases). V lost 4 bases and J 1 base, leaving 17 bases between the germline ends. Germline V lookup: CDR1 MDHEN, CDR2 SYDVKM. This CDR3 region has 17 residues. CDR3 DNA: TGTGCCAGCAGTTATGGGTGGGGCCTACTATCCTACAATGAGCAGTTCTTC. Translated, it gives CASSYGWGLLSYNEQFF.

This clonotype showed up just a few times. The V call is TRBV9, the J call TRBJ2-4, with 9 bases matching TRBD1. The length of the CDR3 is 19 residues. The V and J ends lost 0 bases and 1 base, in that order; junction bases with no gene match: 11. Germline CDR1 is SGDLS and CDR2 is YYNGEE. CDR3 sequence reads: CASSVGAGTGTGAKNIQYF. CDR3 DNA: TGTGCCAGCAGCGTAGGAGCCGGTACCGGGACAGGGGCCAAAAACATTCAGTACTTC.

This clonotype has only a few counts. This chain uses TRBV3-1 with TRBJ2-5, with D possibly matching TRBD1 (6 bases). The CDR3 spans 13 residues. With 1 base removed from V and 7 bases from J, the gap between germline ends came to 10 bases. Germline V gives CDR1 LGHDT, CDR2 YNNKEL (reference sequence). The CDR3 sequence is CASSQAKGVTQYF. In nucleotides, the CDR3 is TGTGCCAGCAGCCAAGCAAAGGGGGTGACCCAGTACTTC.

This clonotype turned up a few times. The rearrangement joins TRBV10-3 to TRBJ2-2, with D tentatively TRBD1 or TRBD2 (5 bases each). The CDR3 sequence is 13 residues long. Trimming removed 8 bases at V and 6 bases at J, with 13 bases between. The germline gives CDR1 ENHRY, CDR2 SYGVKD. The CDR3 sequence is CAIGKQEAGELFF. The DNA of the CDR3 is TGTGCCATCGGCAAACAGGAGGCCGGGGAGCTGTTTTTT.

CDR3 loop: CASTNSGTDTQYF. CDR3 nucleotides: TGCGCCAGCACAAATAGCGGCACAGATACGCAGTATTTT. The chain has TRBV4-3 and TRBJ2-3, with D perhaps TRBD2 (5 bases). The CDR3 has 13 amino acids. Deletions cut 7 bases from V and 1 base from J, with 9 bases between. Germline V gives CDR1 LGHNA, CDR2 YSLEER.

This clonotype occurred a few times. This chain connects TRBV12-3 or TRBV12-4 to TRBJ2-7, with 12 bases that match TRBD2. The CDR3 extends over 14 amino acids. V shed 3 bases and J 7 bases; nucleotides not matched to a gene: 4. The CDR3 is CASSFRLAGEEQYF. DNA for the CDR3: TGTGCCAGCAGTTTCAGACTAGCGGGGGAGGAGCAGTACTTC.

This clonotype was detected a few times. The V gene is TRBV12-3 or TRBV12-4, the J gene TRBJ2-1; 11 bases are shared with TRBD2. V was pared by 7 bases and J by 5 bases, with 16 bases of the junction left unmatched. This CDR3 comprises 18 residues. The CDR3 nucleotides read TGTGCCAGCAAGAGGGCCAGGGGTCTAGCGGGAGGAGACAATGAGCAGTTCTTC. This encodes CASKRARGLAGGDNEQFF.

This chain connects TRBV7-2 to TRBJ1-1, with 7 bases lining up with TRBD1. The germline V gene encodes CDR1 SGHTA and CDR2 FQGNSA. Trimming removed 6 bases from V and 1 base from J; junction bases left unmatched: 8. The CDR3 is made up of 15 amino acids. The CDR3 is CASSRRGTPNTEAFF. For the CDR3, the DNA is TGTGCCAGCAGTCGCAGGGGGACACCGAACACTGAAGCTTTCTTT.

The rearrangement uses TRBV12-3 or TRBV12-4 and TRBJ2-2; D perhaps matches TRBD2 (7 bases). The CDR3 consists of 14 residues. V lost 7 bases, J lost 6 bases, and 15 bases lay in between. CDR3 amino acids: CASNVVGGPGELFF. Here the CDR3 DNA reads TGTGCCAGCAACGTAGTCGGGGGGCCCGGGGAGCTGTTTTTT.

This clonotype has only a few counts. The chain links TRBV7-2 to TRBJ2-7; D is ambiguous. The CDR3 runs 15 residues. Trimming took off 1 base at V and 6 bases at J, with 16 bases between the two ends. Germline CDR1 SGHTA, CDR2 FQGNSA. CDR3 sequence reads: CASSLVWTLSSEQYF. CDR3 DNA sequence: TGTGCCAGCAGCTTAGTTTGGACCCTAAGCAGCGAGCAGTACTTC.

This clonotype was detected a few times. This chain uses TRBV12-3 or TRBV12-4 with TRBJ2-2; no clear D. This CDR3 is 16 amino acids long. Between the trimmed V and J ends, which lost 9 bases and 3 bases, there was a span of 20 bases. CDR3 in DNA: TGTGCCAGTATACAATGGTCCGACATGGACACCGGGGAGCTGTTTTTT. It specifies CASIQWSDMDTGELFF.

The CDR3 coding sequence is TGCGCCAGCAATGGCGGGGGGGCCCCCTACAATGAGCAGTTCTTC. It specifies CASNGGGAPYNEQFF. The gene calls are TRBV5-1 and TRBJ2-1, with TRBD2 matching 9 bases. After removal of 6 bases from V and 2 bases from J, the junction contained 6 bases not matched to a gene. The CDR3 totals 15 residues. Germline CDR1 reads SGHRS; CDR2 reads YFSETQ.

This chain uses TRBV5-1 with TRBJ2-7, with D hard to call. V lost 4 bases and J 3 bases, leaving 14 bases between the germline ends. Germline CDR1 and CDR2: SGHRS and YFSETQ. The CDR3 has 14 amino acids. The CDR3 sequence is CASSLSLDGYEQYF. The CDR3, as DNA: TGCGCCAGCAGCCTTAGCTTAGACGGCTACGAGCAGTACTTC.

This clonotype appeared a few times. This sequence joins TRBV7-6 and TRBJ2-3; D is ambiguous. V lost 1 base, J lost 4 bases, and 3 bases lay in between. The V gene's germline CDR1 is SGHVS and CDR2 FNYEAQ. The CDR3 sequence is 12 residues long. In DNA, the CDR3 is TGTGCCAGCAGCTTAGAGCCAGATACGCAGTATTTT. Translating it yields CASSLEPDTQYF.

V and J are TRBV12-3 or TRBV12-4 and TRBJ2-5; 12 bases fit TRBD2. The V segment lost 5 bases and the J segment 4 bases; nucleotides outside the gene matches: 2. The CDR3 loop spans 14 amino acids. This CDR3 reads CASSTSGGTETQYF. The CDR3 DNA sequence: TGTGCCAGCAGTACTAGCGGGGGGACAGAGACCCAGTACTTC.

The rearrangement uses TRBV5-1 and TRBJ2-7; the D gene is possibly TRBD2 (6 bases). Germline assignment: CDR1 SGHRS and CDR2 YFSETQ. V was pared by 4 bases and J by 2 bases, with 13 bases between. The CDR3 sequence is 14 residues long. The CDR3 loop reads CASSPLPGAYEQYF. The CDR3 DNA reads TGCGCCAGCAGCCCCCTCCCGGGGGCCTACGAGCAGTACTTC.

Many counts were recorded for this clonotype. The chain links TRBV7-8 to TRBJ2-1, with unresolved D. This CDR3 has 13 amino acids. V lost 2 bases, J lost 6 bases, and 8 bases lay in between. Per the germline V gene, CDR1 is SGHVS and CDR2 is FQNEAQ. CDR3 in DNA: TGTGCCAGCAGCTTACGAGGCGGCAATGAGCAGTTCTTC. Translating gives CASSLRGGNEQFF.

This clonotype has more than one count but fewer than ten. J is TRBJ2-1 and V is TRBV3-1; TRBD2 matches at 10 bases. After removal of 4 bases from V and 8 bases from J, the junction contained 5 bases not matched to a gene. CDR3 length equals 14 residues. Per germline, CDR1 LGHDT and CDR2 YNNKEL (reference sequence). The DNA of the CDR3 is TGTGCCAGCAGCCCAGTAGCGGGGGGCTATGAGCAGTTCTTC. Its translation is CASSPVAGGYEQFF.

This clonotype was counted between two and nine times. V usage is TRBV29-1 and J usage is TRBJ2-7; 10 bases align to TRBD1. J lost 4 bases, V lost 4 bases, and 10 bases had no gene match. This CDR3 is 15 amino acids long. Germline CDR1 reads SQVTM; CDR2 reads ANQGSEA. The CDR3 reads CSVGAYGTGAYEQYF. The CDR3 region has the DNA TGCAGCGTTGGGGCCTATGGGACAGGGGCTTACGAGCAGTACTTC.

This chain joins TRBV5-6 and TRBJ2-7; no reliable D call. Germline CDR1 SGHDT, CDR2 YYEEEE. This CDR3 comprises 12 residues. Trimming removed 1 base at V and 7 bases at J, with 9 bases between. The CDR3: CASSLLLEEQYF. CDR3 in DNA: TGTGCCAGCAGCTTGCTACTTGAAGAGCAGTACTTC. The entire variable domain, with the rest obtained from reference TRBV5-6 and TRBJ2-7, is as follows: DAGVTQSPTHLIKTRGQQVTLRCSPKSGHDTVSWYQQALGQGPQFIFQYYEEEERQRGNFPDRFSGHQFPNYSSELNVNALLLGDSALYLCASSLLLEEQYFGPGTRLTVT.

This clonotype was counted many times. The chain combines TRBV5-1 with TRBJ1-1, with no clear D. V dropped 3 bases and J dropped 0 bases, with 9 bases sitting between them. This CDR3 has 14 residues. Germline CDR1 is SGHRS and CDR2 is YFSETQ. In DNA form, the CDR3 reads TGCGCCAGCAGCTCCGGACGTATGAACACTGAAGCTTTCTTT. Translating it yields CASSSGRMNTEAFF.